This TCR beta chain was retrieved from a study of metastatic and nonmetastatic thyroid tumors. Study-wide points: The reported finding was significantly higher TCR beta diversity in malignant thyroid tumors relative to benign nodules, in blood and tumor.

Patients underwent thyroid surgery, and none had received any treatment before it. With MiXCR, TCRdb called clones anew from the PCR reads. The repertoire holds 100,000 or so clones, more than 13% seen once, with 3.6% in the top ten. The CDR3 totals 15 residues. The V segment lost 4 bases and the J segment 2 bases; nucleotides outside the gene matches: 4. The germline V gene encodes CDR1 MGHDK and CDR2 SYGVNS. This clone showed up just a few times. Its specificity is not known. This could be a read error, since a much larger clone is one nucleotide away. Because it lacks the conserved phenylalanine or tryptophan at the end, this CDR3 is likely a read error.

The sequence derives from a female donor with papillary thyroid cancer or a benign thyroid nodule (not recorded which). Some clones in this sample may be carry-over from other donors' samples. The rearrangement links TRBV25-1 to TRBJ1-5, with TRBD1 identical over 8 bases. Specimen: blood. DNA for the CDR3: TGTGCCAGCAGTGCCGACAGGGGTGGCAATCAGCCCCAGCATCTT. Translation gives CASSADRGGNQPQHL.